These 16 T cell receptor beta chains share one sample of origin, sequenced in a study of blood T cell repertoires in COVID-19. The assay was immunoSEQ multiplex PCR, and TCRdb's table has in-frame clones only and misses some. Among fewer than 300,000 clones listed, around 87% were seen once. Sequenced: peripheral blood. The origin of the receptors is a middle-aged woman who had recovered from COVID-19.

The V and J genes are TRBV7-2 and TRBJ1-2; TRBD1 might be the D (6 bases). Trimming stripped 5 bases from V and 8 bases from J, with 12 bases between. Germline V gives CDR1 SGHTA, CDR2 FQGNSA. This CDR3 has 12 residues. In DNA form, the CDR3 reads TGTGCCAGCAGCCCCACAGGGTACGGCTACACCTTC. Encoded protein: CASSPTGYGYTF.

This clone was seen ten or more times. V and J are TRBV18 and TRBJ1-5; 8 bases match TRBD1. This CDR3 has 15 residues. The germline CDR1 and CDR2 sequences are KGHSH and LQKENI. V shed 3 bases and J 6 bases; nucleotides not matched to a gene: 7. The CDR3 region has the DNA TGTGCCAGCTCACCGGGGCAGGGGGCTCCTCAGCCCCAGCATTTT. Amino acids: CASSPGQGAPQPQHF.

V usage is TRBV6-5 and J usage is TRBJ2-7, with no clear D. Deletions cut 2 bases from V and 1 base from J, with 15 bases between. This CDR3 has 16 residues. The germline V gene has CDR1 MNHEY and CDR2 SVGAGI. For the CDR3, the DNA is TGTGCCAGCAGTTACGCCGCTAGAAGTCCTTCCTACGAGCAGTACTTC. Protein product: CASSYAARSPSYEQYF.

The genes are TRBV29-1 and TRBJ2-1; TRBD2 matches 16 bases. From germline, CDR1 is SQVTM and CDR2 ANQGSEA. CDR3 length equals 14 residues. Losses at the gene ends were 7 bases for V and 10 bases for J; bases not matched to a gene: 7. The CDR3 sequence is CSGLGTSGGGEQFF. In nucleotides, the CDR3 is TGCAGCGGCCTAGGGACTAGCGGGGGGGGCGAGCAGTTCTTC.

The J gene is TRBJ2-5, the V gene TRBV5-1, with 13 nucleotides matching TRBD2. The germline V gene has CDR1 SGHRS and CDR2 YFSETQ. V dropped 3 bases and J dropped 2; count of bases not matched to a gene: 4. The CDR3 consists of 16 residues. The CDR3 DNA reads TGCGCCAGCAGCTGGGGACTAGCGGGGCAACAAGAGACCCAGTACTTC. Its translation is CASSWGLAGQQETQYF.

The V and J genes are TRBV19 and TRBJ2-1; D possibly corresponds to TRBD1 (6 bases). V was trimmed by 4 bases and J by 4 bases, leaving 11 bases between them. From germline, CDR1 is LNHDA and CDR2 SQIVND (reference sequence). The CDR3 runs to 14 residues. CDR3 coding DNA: TGTGCCAGTAGTACAGGACAGCCTTACAATGAGCAGTTCTTC. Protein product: CASSTGQPYNEQFF.

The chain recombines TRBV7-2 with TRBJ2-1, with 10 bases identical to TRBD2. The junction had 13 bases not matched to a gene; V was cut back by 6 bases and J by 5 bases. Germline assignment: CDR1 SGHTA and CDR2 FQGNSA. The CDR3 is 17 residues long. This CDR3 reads CASRPGGAGGPNNEQFF. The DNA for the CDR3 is TGTGCCAGCAGACCCGGGGGAGCGGGGGGGCCCAACAATGAGCAGTTCTTC.

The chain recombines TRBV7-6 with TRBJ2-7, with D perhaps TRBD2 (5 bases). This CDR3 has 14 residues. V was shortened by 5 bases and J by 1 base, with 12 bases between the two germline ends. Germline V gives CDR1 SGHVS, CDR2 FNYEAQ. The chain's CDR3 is CASSAMPGSYEQYF. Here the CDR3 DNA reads TGTGCCAGCAGCGCAATGCCGGGGTCCTACGAGCAGTACTTC.

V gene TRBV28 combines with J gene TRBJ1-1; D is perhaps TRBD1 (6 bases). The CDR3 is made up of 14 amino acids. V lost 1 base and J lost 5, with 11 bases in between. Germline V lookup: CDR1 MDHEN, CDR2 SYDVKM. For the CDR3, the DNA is TGTGCCAGCAGTTTATCGGGGGGCGGAACTGAAGCTTTCTTT. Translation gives CASSLSGGGTEAFF.

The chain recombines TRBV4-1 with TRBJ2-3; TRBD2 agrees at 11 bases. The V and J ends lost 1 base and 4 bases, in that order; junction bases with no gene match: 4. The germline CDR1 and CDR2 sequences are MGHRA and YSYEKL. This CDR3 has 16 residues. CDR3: CASSQVLAGDPDTQYF. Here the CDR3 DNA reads TGCGCCAGCAGCCAAGTACTAGCGGGGGACCCAGATACGCAGTATTTT.

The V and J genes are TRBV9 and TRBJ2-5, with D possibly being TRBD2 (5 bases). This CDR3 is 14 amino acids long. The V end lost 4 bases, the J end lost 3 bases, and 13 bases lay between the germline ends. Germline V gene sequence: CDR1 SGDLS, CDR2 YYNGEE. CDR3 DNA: TGTGCCAGCAGCACCCAGGTCGGGGAAGAGACCCAGTACTTC. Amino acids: CASSTQVGEETQYF.

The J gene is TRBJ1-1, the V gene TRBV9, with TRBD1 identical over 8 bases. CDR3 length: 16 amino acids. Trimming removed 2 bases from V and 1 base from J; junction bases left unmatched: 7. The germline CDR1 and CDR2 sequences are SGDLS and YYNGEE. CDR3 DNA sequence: TGTGCCAGCAGCGTCCAGGGGGCCGGACCGAACACTGAAGCTTTCTTT. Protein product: CASSVQGAGPNTEAFF.

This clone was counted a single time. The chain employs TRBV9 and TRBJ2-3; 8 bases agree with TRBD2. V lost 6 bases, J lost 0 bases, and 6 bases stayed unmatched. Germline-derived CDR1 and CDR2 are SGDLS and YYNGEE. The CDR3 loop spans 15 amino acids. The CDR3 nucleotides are TGTGCCAGCAATTTGGCGGGGGGCAGCACAGATACGCAGTATTTT. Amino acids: CASNLAGGSTDTQYF.

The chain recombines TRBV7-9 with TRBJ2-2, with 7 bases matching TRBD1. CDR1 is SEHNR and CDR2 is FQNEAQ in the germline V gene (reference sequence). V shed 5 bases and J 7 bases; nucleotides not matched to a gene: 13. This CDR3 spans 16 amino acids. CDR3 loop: CASSTNPTGYGGELFF. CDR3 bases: TGTGCCAGCAGCACTAACCCGACAGGGTATGGCGGGGAGCTGTTTTTT.

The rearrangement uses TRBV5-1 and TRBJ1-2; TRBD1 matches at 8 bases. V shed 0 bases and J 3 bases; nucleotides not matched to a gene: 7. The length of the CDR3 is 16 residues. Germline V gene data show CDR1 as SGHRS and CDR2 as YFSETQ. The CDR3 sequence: CASSLVGQGIHYGYTF. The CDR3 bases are TGCGCCAGCAGCTTGGTAGGACAGGGAATACACTATGGCTACACCTTC.

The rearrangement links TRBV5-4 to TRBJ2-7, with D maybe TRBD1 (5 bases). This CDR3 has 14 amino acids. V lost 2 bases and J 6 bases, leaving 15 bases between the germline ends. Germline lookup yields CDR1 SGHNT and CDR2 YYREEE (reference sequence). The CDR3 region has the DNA TGTGCCAGCAGCTTCGGCAGGGAATTCGGCGAGCAGTACTTC. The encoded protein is CASSFGREFGEQYF.